Described below is a single T cell receptor (beta chain) sequence and its context. The specificity of this receptor is unknown. Nothing much larger sits one base from this clone, and base qualities are not available. This entry comes from a study of blood T cell repertoires in COVID-19 (dated by TCRdb to the early 2020s). Context from the whole study: Samples covering the acute and convalescent phases of COVID-19 were provided by collaborators in the United States, Italy and Spain. The prospective study material was composed of cDNA or gDNA derived from T cells, B-cell-depleted T cells, or PBMCs. The dataset comprised deeply sampled blood TCRbeta repertoires from subjects exposed to, actively infected with, or recovered from COVID-19. A freely available public database, intended as a resource for researchers studying the immune response to SARS-CoV-2, is where the repertoires were released. Samples were obtained from the ongoing ImmuneRACE study (first 160 participants) and from 1,254 subjects provided by 6 global collaborators. Sample metadata almost always included a de-identified subject ID, COVID-19 status, age in years and sex. Where HLA class I and class II types were available, the types were taken from metadata supplied by the sample provider, not from assay-based typing. Summary of the overall study and its limitations: Clinical and demographic metadata were provided uncurated, with the amount varying by source and participant.

The immunoSEQ Assay, a bias-controlled multiplex PCR, was used to amplify TCRbeta CDR3 regions from genomic DNA. Per the source publication's procedure: Within the assay, amplification of reference gene primers was used to estimate how many nucleated cells each sample contained. To quantify the absolute abundance of each unique TCRbeta CDR3 rearrangement, sequence reads were collapsed and filtered. For each sample, productive Simpson clonality was calculated as the square root of Simpson's diversity index over productive rearrangements. As stored in TCRdb, this immuneACCESS dataset retains in-frame rearrangements with V and J assigned. A fraction of the clones does not appear; measured against another copy, unresolved V genes explain less than half of the discrepancy, and the remainder lacks a known reason. V, J and clone size are taken as reported in that table, and D and trimming were inferred from the DNA itself. Recorded for this sample are approximately 150,000 clones; around 85% of them occurred a single time. Together, the top ten hold 5% of the sample.

Collaborating institutions collected whole blood in K2EDTA tubes following their own protocols. For TCRbeta analysis, collaborators shipped samples in one of three forms: frozen whole blood, isolated PBMCs, or DNA extracted from either of those sample types. Material: peripheral blood. This clonotype was sampled from a human donor in a cohort sampled during active COVID-19.

The CDR3 loop reads CASSFGLQGSEQFF. The nucleotide sequence is TGTGCCAGCAGCTTTGGGTTACAGGGAAGTGAGCAGTTCTTC. The chain couples TRBV5-6 to TRBJ2-1; TRBD1 is perhaps the D gene, given 6 matching bases. CDR3 length: 14 amino acids, cysteine to phenylalanine. Only the CDR3 portion is preserved as DNA: 42 bases, with reading frame beginning at the first base. Reading the germline V gene gives CDR1 SGHDT and CDR2 YYEEEE. Relative to germline, V is 2 bases shorter and J is 9 bases shorter, with 15 bases between their ends.